This TCR beta chain stems from a study of blood T cell repertoires in COVID-19. Study information: Samples came from the United States, Italy and Spain, spanning acute and convalescent COVID-19.

Authors' data handling: Nucleated cell counts were estimated from reference gene primer amplification. TCRdb's table, derived via immunoSEQ multiplex PCR, lists solely in-frame clones and lacks some. V and J calls and clone size come straight from that table; D and trimming were deduced from the DNA. The sample holds roughly 380,000 clones; 85% are singletons and the top ten take 3% to 4%. V shed 0 bases, J shed 4 bases, and the junction held 6 bases outside the gene matches. The CDR3 loop spans 16 amino acids. The germline V gene encodes CDR1 MNHEY and CDR2 SVGAGI. This sequence was found in a woman between 18 and 29 years old with acute or convalescent COVID-19. The sample consisted of peripheral blood. The chain has TRBV6-5 and TRBJ1-1, with 9 bases that match TRBD1. The CDR3 region is CASSYSGDREGTEAFF. Written as DNA, the CDR3 is TGTGCCAGCAGTTACTCGGGGGACAGGGAAGGCACTGAAGCTTTCTTT.